This T cell receptor (beta chain) is from a study of blood T cells in healthy people across ages. V dropped 5 bases and J dropped 4 bases, with 9 bases sitting between them. The CDR3 sequence is 12 residues long. CDR1 is SGHRS, CDR2 YFSETQ, per germline. It was with a sample-barcoded 5' primer and a J-beta primer mix that a second PCR of roughly 6 to 11 cycles was run. TCRdb redid the calling of the 5' RACE reads with MiXCR, one entry per CDR3 protein. This sample carries around 500,000 distinct CDR3 sequences, roughly 43% of them seen once, and the ten largest clones take 20% to 25%. The clonotype comes from an elderly man in good health. The genes are TRBV5-1 and TRBJ1-2; possible D gene TRBD1, 5 bases. The sequenced material came from blood. CDR3 region: CASREQAYGYTF. CDR3 nucleotides: TGCGCCAGCAGGGAACAGGCCTATGGCTACACCTTC.